The T cell receptor beta chain under discussion was sequenced for a study of blood T cell repertoires in COVID-19. Repertoires were generated with immunoSEQ multiplex PCR, while TCRdb's copy carries only in-frame clones and drops some. This table holds some 190,000 clones, 65% to 85% found once. This clone was seen a few times. Each participant's cohort was designated according to participant-reported clinical history. Germline V gene lookup returns CDR1 SGHRS and CDR2 YFSETQ. J was trimmed by 1 base and V by 3 bases; bases with no gene match: 6. This CDR3 spans 15 amino acids. The clonotype was recovered from a man younger than 40 with acute COVID-19. The specimen was PBMCs or T cells enriched from blood (not recorded which). The genes are TRBV5-1 and TRBJ1-1, with 7 nucleotides matching TRBD1. The CDR3 loop is CASSSGTVGNTEAFF. The CDR3 DNA sequence: TGCGCCAGCAGCTCTGGGACAGTGGGGAACACTGAAGCTTTCTTT.